Below, 24 T cell receptor beta chains from the same sample are listed, as sequenced in a study of CD8 T cells in ankylosing spondylitis. MiXCR, run by TCRdb on the 5' RACE reads, gives a single entry per CDR3 protein. The sample contains roughly 150,000 distinct CDR3 sequences, roughly 10% of which appear only once. Sequencing used blood, either unsorted or a sorted T cell fraction (not recorded which). These receptor sequences come from a female donor with ankylosing spondylitis or in good health (not recorded which).

This chain links TRBV27 with TRBJ1-2; TRBD1 matches 7 bases. Losses at the gene ends were 0 bases for V and 5 bases for J; bases not matched to a gene: 9. CDR1 and CDR2 from the germline V gene are MNHEY and SMNVEV (reference sequence). The CDR3 is 16 residues long. The CDR3 nucleotides are TGTGCCAGCAGTTTATCCCTGACAGGGAGTCTTTATGGCTACACCTTC. Residues: CASSLSLTGSLYGYTF.

This clonotype was recorded many times. The chain couples TRBV4-3 to TRBJ1-4; no reliable D call. Germline V lookup: CDR1 LGHNA, CDR2 YSLEER. CDR3 length: 15 residues. The V end lost 0 bases, the J end lost 0 bases, and 5 bases lay between the germline ends. The CDR3 bases are TGCGCCAGCAGCCAAGATCGAGCAACTAATGAAAAACTGTTTTTT. This sequence encodes CASSQDRATNEKLFF.

The chain has TRBV12-3 or TRBV12-4 and TRBJ2-2, with D possibly matching TRBD2 (5 bases). V was pared by 6 bases and J by 1 base, with 9 bases between. The CDR3 contains 14 residues. CDR3 amino acids: CASSRDLNTGELFF. The DNA for the CDR3 is TGTGCCAGCAGCCGGGATCTGAACACCGGGGAGCTGTTTTTT.

The chain joins TRBV12-3 or TRBV12-4 to TRBJ1-1; D is undetermined. Trimming stripped 5 bases from V and 6 bases from J, with 7 bases between. This CDR3 is 11 amino acids long. This CDR3 reads CASSKGPEAFF. The CDR3 nucleotides read TGTGCCAGCAGTAAAGGGCCTGAAGCTTTCTTT.

The table lists this clonotype with a few counts. The genes are TRBV9 and TRBJ2-5; 7 bases map to TRBD1. The junction had 3 bases not matched to a gene; V was cut back by 6 bases and J by 1 base. The V gene's germline CDR1 is SGDLS and CDR2 YYNGEE. The CDR3 consists of 13 residues. CDR3 in amino acids: CASTRDSQETQYF. The CDR3 nucleotides are TGTGCCAGCACCCGGGACAGCCAAGAGACCCAGTACTTC.

The rearrangement uses TRBV27 and TRBJ2-5; 7 bases are a match to TRBD2. The germline CDR1 and CDR2 sequences are MNHEY and SMNVEV (reference sequence). V was pared by 4 bases and J by 10 bases, with 15 bases of the junction left unmatched. The CDR3 contains 15 residues. As DNA, the CDR3 is TGTGCCAGCAGTTCCTATCTGGGCCGGGGGGATGGCCAGTACTTC. This gives the protein CASSSYLGRGDGQYF.

This clonotype was observed a single time. The chain uses TRBV7-2 and TRBJ2-2; 7 nucleotides align to TRBD2. With 1 base clipped from V and 1 base from J, the junction kept 15 bases outside the gene matches. The CDR3 is 20 amino acids. Germline-derived CDR1 and CDR2 are SGHTA and FQGNSA. The CDR3 DNA sequence: TGTGCCAGCAGCTTAGTGCCCCCGGGACTACCGGGAGGGAACACCGGGGAGCTGTTTTTT. Translation gives CASSLVPPGLPGGNTGELFF.

Of note for this clonotype: An end of the junction does not agree with germline; a read error may underlie this. V gene TRBV19 combines with J gene TRBJ1-4; D might be TRBD1 (5 bases). CDR3 length equals 15 residues. Germline assignment: CDR1 LNHDA and CDR2 SQIVND (reference sequence). DNA for the CDR3: TGTGCCAGTAGTAAAAGGACATCAACTAATGAAAAACTGTTCTTT. Residues: CASSKRTSTNEKLFF.

This clonotype was detected only a few times. The chain combines TRBV7-9 with TRBJ2-1; no definite D call. This CDR3 is 13 amino acids long. V dropped 3 bases and J dropped 9 bases, with 12 bases sitting between them. The V gene's germline CDR1 is SEHNR and CDR2 FQNEAQ (reference sequence). The CDR3 region has the DNA TGTGCCAGCAGCTTCGACTCCCCTCGTGAGCAGTTCTTC. Translated, it gives CASSFDSPREQFF.

This clonotype appeared a few times. The chain has TRBV20-1 and TRBJ2-7; 14 bases map to TRBD2. V was clipped by 3 bases and J by 3 bases; unmatched bases: 4. CDR3 length: 15 amino acids. The V gene's germline CDR1 is DFQATT and CDR2 SNEGSKA (reference sequence). The CDR3 reads CSASGTSGGFYEQYF. In nucleotides, the CDR3 is TGCAGTGCTAGTGGGACTAGCGGGGGATTCTACGAGCAGTACTTC.

The chain uses TRBV7-2 and TRBJ1-6; 7 bases line up with TRBD1. The CDR3 length is 16 residues. Per germline, CDR1 SGHTA and CDR2 FQGNSA. Trimming removed 5 bases from V and 10 bases from J; junction bases left unmatched: 14. The CDR3 loop reads CASSPNRQGGGSPLHF. For the CDR3, the DNA is TGTGCCAGCAGCCCGAATCGTCAGGGGGGCGGCTCACCCCTCCACTTT.

This clonotype was observed a few times. The genes are TRBV6-5 and TRBJ2-7; tentatively, D is TRBD2 (5 bases). The CDR3 is 12 amino acids. CDR1 is MNHEY and CDR2 is SVGAGI in the germline V gene. V lost 5 bases to trimming and J lost 3 bases, with 8 bases between them. The CDR3 reads CASSTGLYEQYF. DNA for the CDR3: TGTGCCAGCAGTACCGGACTCTACGAGCAGTACTTC.

About this clonotype: The limits of the CDR3 on the DNA are not certain, so only TCRdb's listed CDR3 is given. The rearrangement joins TRBV10-1 to TRBJ2-2. Inclusive of both ends, the CDR3 amounts to 14 amino acids. Per the germline V gene, CDR1 is WNHNN and CDR2 is SYGVQD (reference sequence). This CDR3 reads CASSEKSAPGSCFF.

This clonotype was recorded a few times. CDR3 nucleotides: TGTGCCAGCAACCTAGCGGGAGGGGCAAATGAGCAGTTCTTC. Encoded protein: CASNLAGGANEQFF. This sequence joins TRBV27 and TRBJ2-1; TRBD2 matches at 12 bases. Germline CDR1 MNHEY, CDR2 SMNVEV (reference sequence). The CDR3 loop spans 14 amino acids. J was trimmed by 7 bases and V by 7 bases; bases with no gene match: 5.

This clonotype was found a few times. The chain employs TRBV2 and TRBJ2-7, with D hard to call. Trimming took 8 bases from V and 1 from J, leaving 12 bases between them. The germline gives CDR1 SNHLY, CDR2 FYNNEI. The CDR3 has 13 residues. CDR3 protein: CASQTLISYEQYF. CDR3 bases: TGTGCCAGCCAAACCTTAATTTCCTACGAGCAGTACTTC. The variable domain in full, with the rest retrieved from reference TRBV2 and TRBJ2-7, is EPEVTQTPSHQVTQMGQEVILRCVPISNHLYFYWYRQILGQKVEFLVSFYNNEISEKSEIFDDQFSVERPDGSNFTLKIRSTKLEDSAMYFCASQTLISYEQYFGPGTRLTVT.

In this sample, this clonotype turned up many times. The chain joins TRBV27 to TRBJ2-1; tentatively, D is TRBD2 (7 bases). Germline assignment: CDR1 MNHEY and CDR2 SMNVEV (reference sequence). This CDR3 has 13 residues. V lost 8 bases and J lost 4, with 12 bases in between. CDR3 DNA: TGTGCCAGCGGGGGCGGGAGTTACAATGAGCAGTTCTTC. It codes for CASGGGSYNEQFF.

This clonotype came up a few times. The rearrangement uses TRBV5-6 and TRBJ2-2; D is uncertain. The germline gives CDR1 SGHDT, CDR2 YYEEEE. The CDR3 is 14 residues long. V lost 4 bases and J lost 2, with 9 bases in between. CDR3: CASSGVDNTGELFF. CDR3 nucleotide sequence: TGTGCCAGCAGCGGCGTCGATAACACCGGGGAGCTGTTTTTT.

The rearrangement uses TRBV20-1 and TRBJ2-1, with TRBD2 identical over 7 bases. With V trimmed by 3 bases and J by 4 bases, 9 bases remained unmatched. The CDR3 sequence is 15 residues long. Germline CDR1 DFQATT, CDR2 SNEGSKA (reference sequence). The CDR3 here is CSASLASGLYNEQFF. The CDR3 DNA reads TGCAGTGCTAGCTTGGCTAGCGGCCTTTACAATGAGCAGTTCTTC.

The CDR3 DNA is TGTGCCACCAGCAGTCGGCTAGCGGGAAACAGGAATGAGCAGTTCTTC. Its translation: CATSSRLAGNRNEQFF. The chain couples TRBV15 to TRBJ2-1, with 9 bases that match TRBD2. The CDR3 is 16 amino acids. Germline V gene data show CDR1 as LNHNV and CDR2 as YYDKDF (reference sequence). V lost 3 bases to trimming and J lost 7 bases; unmatched junction nucleotides: 10.

This clonotype was seen ten or more times. The chain carries TRBV7-9 and TRBJ2-3; D is unresolved. The ends were cut back, 4 bases at V and 7 bases at J, with 9 bases in the middle. CDR1 is SEHNR, CDR2 FQNEAQ, per germline (reference sequence). The CDR3 totals 12 residues. The chain's CDR3 is CASSSYAYTQYF. The CDR3 nucleotides read TGTGCCAGCAGCTCTTACGCGTATACGCAGTATTTT.

This chain uses TRBV4-3 with TRBJ2-7, with TRBD1 matching over 9 bases. CDR1 is LGHNA and CDR2 is YSLEER in the germline V gene. The CDR3 sequence is 15 residues long. The V and J ends lost 0 bases and 4 bases, in that order; junction bases with no gene match: 4. The CDR3 DNA sequence: TGCGCCAGCAGCCAAGATAAACAGGGGGCATACGAGCAGTACTTC. Translation: CASSQDKQGAYEQYF.

This clonotype has only a few counts. The chain combines TRBV2 with TRBJ1-1, with D possibly being TRBD1 (6 bases). V lost 10 bases to trimming and J lost 0 bases, with 15 bases between them. CDR1 and CDR2 from the germline V gene are SNHLY and FYNNEI. This CDR3 spans 14 amino acids. CDR3 loop: CATAGGAMNTEAFF. The CDR3 nucleotides are TGTGCCACAGCCGGGGGGGCGATGAACACTGAAGCTTTCTTT.

This clonotype has at least ten counts. This chain links TRBV5-6 with TRBJ1-1; no definite D call. The CDR3 has 12 residues. V lost 0 bases, J lost 7 bases, and 7 bases lay in between. The germline gives CDR1 SGHDT, CDR2 YYEEEE. CDR3 in amino acids: CASSLGTIEAFF. CDR3 DNA sequence: TGTGCCAGCAGCTTGGGTACTATTGAAGCTTTCTTT.

This clonotype was seen a handful of times. The rearrangement joins TRBV7-9 to TRBJ2-3; D call uncertain. V lost 3 bases, J lost 2 bases, and 15 bases lay in between. Germline-derived CDR1 and CDR2 are SEHNR and FQNEAQ (reference sequence). The CDR3 spans 16 residues. The CDR3 bases are TGTGCCAGCAGCTTTCCCCCAACGGAGAACACAGATACGCAGTATTTT. Residues: CASSFPPTENTDTQYF.